This entry lists 24 T cell receptor beta chains sequenced from one sample in a study of radiotherapy plus CTLA-4 blockade in lung cancer (dated by TCRdb to the late 2010s). The method behind the library was the immunoSEQ multiplex PCR assay. Entries here come from immuneACCESS through TCRdb and include only in-frame sequences with V and J called. Some clones fail to appear in such tables; in the studies checked, an unresolved V gene covers under half of the shortfall, and the cause of the remainder is unknown. The sample includes about 28,000 clones, with more than 60% observed a single time. The ten largest clones capture under 8% of the sample. Sequencing used peripheral blood, obtained from a patient treated with radiotherapy plus ipilimumab. The receptors shown here come from a human donor with non-small cell lung cancer who had stable disease on radiotherapy plus ipilimumab.

The chain couples TRBV9 to TRBJ1-5, with 7 positions matching TRBD1. The germline V gene encodes CDR1 SGDLS and CDR2 YYNGEE. This CDR3 has 14 amino acids. J lost 5 bases, V lost 4 bases, and 6 bases had no gene match. CDR3 protein: CASSLWDSDQPQHF. CDR3 sequence (DNA): TGTGCCAGCAGCCTCTGGGACAGTGATCAGCCCCAGCATTTT.

The chain joins TRBV6-1 to TRBJ1-2; TRBD1 is a possible D gene (5 bases). Trimming took off 11 bases at V and 7 bases at J, with 23 bases between the two ends. The CDR3 is 14 residues long. Germline V gives CDR1 MNHNS, CDR2 SASEGT. In DNA form, the CDR3 reads TGTGCCGGTGCGATTTTCCAGACGGGGGTTGGCTACACCTTC. Amino acid sequence: CAGAIFQTGVGYTF.

J is TRBJ2-2 and V is TRBV7-2; D possibly matches TRBD1 or TRBD2 (6 bases each). This CDR3 contains 16 residues. Trimming removed 0 bases from V and 0 bases from J, with 8 bases in between. CDR1 is SGHTA and CDR2 is FQGNSA in the germline V gene. Written as DNA, the CDR3 is TGTGCCAGCAGCTTAGCGGGGGGCCCGAACACCGGGGAGCTGTTTTTT. As protein: CASSLAGGPNTGELFF. Full variable domain (missing parts from reference TRBV7-2 and TRBJ2-2): GAGVSQSPSNKVTEKGKDVELRCDPISGHTALYWYRQSLGQGLEFLIYFQGNSAPDKSGLPSDRFSAERTGGSVSTLTIQRTQQEDSAVYLCASSLAGGPNTGELFFGEGSRLTVL.

The CDR3 nucleotides are TGTGCCAGCAGTCCAATGGGCAATCAGCCCCAGCATTTT. Residues: CASSPMGNQPQHF. This chain uses TRBV27 with TRBJ1-5; D is unclear. This CDR3 contains 13 residues. Germline CDR1 and CDR2: MNHEY and SMNVEV (reference sequence). Trimming took off 5 bases at V and 2 bases at J, with 7 bases between the two ends.

V usage is TRBV19 and J usage is TRBJ1-2; possible D gene TRBD1, 6 bases. CDR1 is LNHDA and CDR2 is SQIVND in the germline V gene (reference sequence). The V and J ends lost 9 bases and 0 bases respectively, with 17 bases between them. CDR3 length: 15 residues. CDR3 DNA sequence: TGTGCCAGGGGACCTTCCGGGACAACTAACTATGGCTACACCTTC. Its translation: CARGPSGTTNYGYTF.

V gene TRBV28 combines with J gene TRBJ2-5, with 7 bases that match TRBD2. The germline V gene encodes CDR1 MDHEN and CDR2 SYDVKM. V lost 5 bases, J lost 5 bases, and 8 bases stayed unmatched. The CDR3 loop spans 14 amino acids. CDR3 loop: CASSPPAGQETQYF. CDR3 in DNA: TGTGCCAGCAGTCCACCAGCGGGGCAGGAGACCCAGTACTTC.

V gene TRBV10-1 combines with J gene TRBJ2-3; no clear D. Germline CDR1 reads WNHNN; CDR2 reads SYGVQD (reference sequence). V was trimmed by 6 bases and J by 1 base, leaving 14 bases between them. The CDR3 has 15 amino acids. The CDR3 spells CASSDVVRGTDTQYF. The CDR3 bases are TGCGCCAGCAGCGATGTAGTCAGAGGCACAGATACGCAGTATTTT.

This clone was detected only a few times. The V and J genes are TRBV11-3 and TRBJ1-1; D not certain. The germline V gene has CDR1 SGHNT and CDR2 YENEEA. The CDR3 consists of 13 residues. Trimming stripped 0 bases from V and 2 bases from J, with 4 bases between. The CDR3 bases are TGTGCCAGCAGCTTAGAGCCTAACACTGAAGCTTTCTTT. Encoded protein: CASSLEPNTEAFF.

The count of this clone is one. This chain connects TRBV7-2 to TRBJ1-4; D not resolved. The CDR3 is made up of 19 amino acids. V was trimmed by 1 base and J by 8 bases, leaving 26 bases between them. Germline CDR1 reads SGHTA; CDR2 reads FQGNSA. The CDR3 reads CASSLDPTDSPGHGEKLFF. The CDR3, as DNA: TGTGCCAGCAGCTTAGACCCGACGGATAGCCCGGGTCACGGGGAAAAACTGTTTTTT.

The chain combines TRBV15 with TRBJ2-5; either TRBD1 or TRBD2 may fit D (6 bases each). This CDR3 contains 14 residues. Germline CDR1 and CDR2: LNHNV and YYDKDF (reference sequence). V lost 0 bases and J 4 bases, leaving 9 bases between the germline ends. The CDR3 bases are TGTGCCACCAGCAGAGATCGGGGGCGAGAGACCCAGTACTTC. Its protein is CATSRDRGRETQYF.

The chain is built from TRBV9 and TRBJ1-2; 9 positions match TRBD1. CDR1 is SGDLS and CDR2 is YYNGEE in the germline V gene. V shed 0 bases and J 5 bases; nucleotides not matched to a gene: 8. The CDR3 is 16 residues long. The CDR3 protein is CASSVDTVGQGYGYTF. CDR3 in DNA: TGTGCCAGCAGCGTAGATACAGTGGGACAGGGTTATGGCTACACCTTC.

This clone appeared once. The V call is TRBV7-9, the J call TRBJ1-1; D unclear. In germline, CDR1 is SEHNR, CDR2 FQNEAQ (reference sequence). Trimming left V 1 base short and J 6 bases short, with 15 bases between. The CDR3 spans 15 residues. The CDR3 DNA reads as TGTGCCAGCAGCTTAGTGGGAGGCGGGTCCCCTGAAGCTTTCTTT. Its translation: CASSLVGGGSPEAFF.

The chain recombines TRBV7-8 with TRBJ2-7; D not resolved. Between the trimmed V and J ends, which lost 0 bases and 7 bases, there was a span of 13 bases. The length of the CDR3 is 14 residues. CDR1 is SGHVS, CDR2 FQNEAQ, per germline. The CDR3 coding sequence is TGTGCCAGCAGCTTAGCGAACCCTGTGAGGGAGCAGTACTTC. Protein product: CASSLANPVREQYF.

The table lists this clone with a count of one. The junction departs from the called germline gene at one end, perhaps through a read error. This sequence joins TRBV30 and TRBJ2-1, with D tentatively TRBD2 (5 bases). CDR3 size: 15 residues. Germline V CDR1 and CDR2: GTSNPN, SVGIG (reference sequence). The CDR3 region has the DNA TGTGCCTGGAGGGGTCGGGGTACCCCTTACAGTGAGCAGTTCTTC. Translated: CAWRGRGTPYSEQFF.

The rearrangement uses TRBV19 and TRBJ1-1, with TRBD1 matching over 8 bases. Per the germline V gene, CDR1 is LNHDA and CDR2 is SQIVND (reference sequence). The CDR3 runs to 13 residues. J lost 7 bases, V lost 2 bases, and 3 bases had no gene match. CDR3: CASSIRQGREAFF. The CDR3 DNA sequence: TGTGCCAGTAGTATAAGACAGGGGCGTGAAGCTTTCTTT.

This clone was observed a handful of times. The chain uses TRBV25-1 and TRBJ1-1; D unclear. Germline V CDR1 and CDR2: MGHDK, SYGVNS. V gave up 7 bases and J gave up 1 base, with 10 bases separating them. The CDR3 loop spans 13 amino acids. The CDR3 reads CASTHGRNTEAFF. The CDR3 nucleotides are TGTGCCAGCACGCACGGGAGGAACACTGAAGCTTTCTTT.

V gene TRBV18 combines with J gene TRBJ2-3; D uncertain. The CDR3 contains 14 residues. Trimming took 2 bases from V and 4 from J, leaving 10 bases between them. The germline CDR1 and CDR2 sequences are KGHSH and LQKENI. The DNA of the CDR3 is TGTGCCAGCTCACCAACAGTTGTCCCAGATACGCAGTATTTT. Amino acid sequence: CASSPTVVPDTQYF.

The chain combines TRBV5-1 with TRBJ1-5; perhaps TRBD1 as D (6 bases). This CDR3 is built from 20 residues. CDR1 and CDR2 from the germline V gene are SGHRS and YFSETQ. V lost 4 bases, J lost 1 base, and 27 bases lay in between. The chain's CDR3 is CASSHILGAGEGESNQPQHF. The CDR3 DNA is TGCGCCAGCAGCCATATCCTGGGGGCGGGAGAGGGGGAAAGCAATCAGCCCCAGCATTTT.

In DNA form, the CDR3 reads TGTGCCAGCAGCTCCTATACTTCGAACACCGGGGAGCTGTTTTTT. Translated, it gives CASSSYTSNTGELFF. This rearrangement joins TRBV7-3 to TRBJ2-2, with no clear D. CDR1 and CDR2 (germline): SGHTA, FQGTGA. The CDR3 contains 15 residues. The germline V and J ends were trimmed by 4 bases and 0 bases, with 9 bases remaining between them.

The V gene is TRBV5-1, the J gene TRBJ2-2; a possible D gene is TRBD1 (6 bases). CDR1 is SGHRS and CDR2 is YFSETQ in the germline V gene. CDR3 length: 14 residues. Trimming removed 5 bases from V and 1 base from J, with 9 bases in between. CDR3: CASSEGQNTGELFF. The CDR3 coding sequence is TGCGCCAGCAGTGAGGGACAGAACACCGGGGAGCTGTTTTTT. Full variable domain (outside the CDR3, taken from reference TRBV5-1 and TRBJ2-2): KAGVTQTPRYLIKTRGQQVTLSCSPISGHRSVSWYQQTPGQGLQFLFEYFSETQRNKGNFPGRFSGRQFSNSRSEMNVSTLELGDSALYLCASSEGQNTGELFFGEGSRLTVL.

This clone was recorded only once. This chain connects TRBV11-2 to TRBJ1-3; D remains ambiguous. Trimming left V 5 bases short and J 3 bases short, with 5 bases between. The CDR3 is made up of 12 amino acids. Germline V gene sequence: CDR1 SGHAT, CDR2 FQNNGV. In DNA, the CDR3 is TGTGCCAGCAGCGAGTTTGGAAACACCATATATTTT. Amino acids: CASSEFGNTIYF.

This clone was found once. The V call is TRBV5-4, the J call TRBJ2-7; D is perhaps TRBD1 (7 bases). Germline V gene sequence: CDR1 SGHNT, CDR2 YYREEE (reference sequence). Trimming cost V 4 bases and J 1 base, with 15 bases left between them. The CDR3 contains 15 residues. This CDR3 is CASSGGTASSYEQYF. The CDR3 nucleotides are TGTGCCAGCAGCGGGGGGACAGCTTCATCCTACGAGCAGTACTTC.

The chain links TRBV27 to TRBJ2-3; 14 bases align to TRBD2. Germline values: CDR1 MNHEY, CDR2 SMNVEV (reference sequence). The CDR3 consists of 17 residues. The V gene end was trimmed by 8 bases and the J gene end by 1 base; junction bases not matched to a gene: 8. Here the CDR3 reads CASARLAGGLGTDTQYF. In nucleotides, the CDR3 is TGTGCCAGCGCTCGACTAGCGGGGGGGCTTGGCACAGATACGCAGTATTTT.

The chain employs TRBV2 and TRBJ2-2; 7 bases align to TRBD1. After removal of 5 bases from V and 3 bases from J, the junction contained 6 bases not matched to a gene. The length of the CDR3 is 15 residues. Germline lookup yields CDR1 SNHLY and CDR2 FYNNEI. CDR3 in DNA: TGTGCCAGCAGTCTCGACAGGGTGGACACCGGGGAGCTGTTTTTT. Translated: CASSLDRVDTGELFF.